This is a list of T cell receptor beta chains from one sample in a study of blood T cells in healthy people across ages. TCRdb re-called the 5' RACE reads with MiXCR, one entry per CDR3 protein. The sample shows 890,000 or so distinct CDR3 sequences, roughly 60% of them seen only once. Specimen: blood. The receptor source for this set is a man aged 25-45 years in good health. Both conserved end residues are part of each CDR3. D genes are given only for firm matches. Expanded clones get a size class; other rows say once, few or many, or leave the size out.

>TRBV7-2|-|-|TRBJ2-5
TGTGCCAGCAGCTTAGTCACAGGGCCTGAGACCCAGTACTTC
CASSLVTGPETQYF
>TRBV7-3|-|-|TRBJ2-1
TGTGCCAGCAGCTCCTCCGGGACGGTCAACAATGAGCAGTTCTTC
CASSSSGTVNNEQFF
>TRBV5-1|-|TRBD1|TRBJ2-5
TGCGCCAGCAGCTTGGCCGCAGGGGGCGGACGGGAGACCCAGTACTTC
CASSLAAGGGRETQYF
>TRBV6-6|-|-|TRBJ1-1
TGTGCCAGCAGTTTGATCAGAGGAGACACTGAAGCTTTCTTT
CASSLIRGDTEAFF
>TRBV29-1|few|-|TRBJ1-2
TGCAGCGCCGAAGAGGGGTCCGCTAACTATGGCTACACCTTC
CSAEEGSANYGYTF
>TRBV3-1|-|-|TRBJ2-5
TGTGCCAGCAGCCAAGACGGACCGGCGGAGACGGAGACCCAGTACTTC
CASSQDGPAETETQYF
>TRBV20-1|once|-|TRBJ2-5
TGCAGTGTAGCCGGGGGCTGGGAGACCCAGTACTTC
CSVAGGWETQYF
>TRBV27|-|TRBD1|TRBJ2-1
TGTGCCAGCAGTTACCCACGACAGGGGGGAAATGAGCAGTTCTTC
CASSYPRQGGNEQFF
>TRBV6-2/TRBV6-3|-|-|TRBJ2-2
TGTGCCAGCAGTCGTAGACTGAACACCGGGGAGCTGTTTTTT
CASSRRLNTGELFF
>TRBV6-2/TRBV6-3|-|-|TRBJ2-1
TGTGCCAGCAGTTCGACGGGGTACTACAATGAGCAGTTCTTC
CASSSTGYYNEQFF
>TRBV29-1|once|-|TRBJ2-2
TGCAGCGTTGAGGGGCGGACAAACACCGGGGAGCTGTTTTTT
CSVEGRTNTGELFF
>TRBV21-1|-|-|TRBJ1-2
TGTGCCGGGGGGTTCTATGGCTACACCTTC
CAGGFYGYTF
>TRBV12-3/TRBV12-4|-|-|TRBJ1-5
TGTGCCAGCAGTTATCGCAGGGCAGCTAGCAATCAGCCCCAGCATTTT
CASSYRRAASNQPQHF
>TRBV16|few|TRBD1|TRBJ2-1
TGTGCCAGCAGCCCCAGGGGCCCAGGGGGCAATGAGCAGTTCTTC
CASSPRGPGGNEQFF
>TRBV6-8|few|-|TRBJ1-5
TGTGCCAGCAGCCGCTCGCGTGGGCCCCAGCATTTT
CASSRSRGPQHF
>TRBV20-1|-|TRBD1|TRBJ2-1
TGCAGTGCTGAGAACAGGGGGAAAAACTACAATGAGCAGTTCTTC
CSAENRGKNYNEQFF